Shown below are 25 T cell receptor beta chains from a single sample sequenced in a study of cytomegalovirus exposure and HLA in healthy donors. 13 Jbeta primers and 60 Vbeta primers were used for the PCR. The assay was immunoSEQ multiplex PCR, and TCRdb's table has in-frame clones only and misses some. The profile shows 200,000 to 250,000 clones, 85% to 90% of them singletons. The sequencing input was PBMCs. These receptor sequences come from a woman younger than 35 in good health and CMV-seronegative.

The chain has TRBV25-1 and TRBJ1-2; 7 positions match TRBD1. From germline, CDR1 is MGHDK and CDR2 SYGVNS. The trim removed 1 base at V and 6 bases at J, leaving 8 bases unmatched. The CDR3 extends over 15 amino acids. CDR3 DNA sequence: TGTGCCAGCAGTGAATGGTCGACAGGGTTCCATGGCTACACCTTC. Translation gives CASSEWSTGFHGYTF.

The CDR3 DNA is TGTGCCAGCAGCTACGCAGCGGGAGGGCCTTCTGAGACCCAGTACTTC. As protein: CASSYAAGGPSETQYF. V gene TRBV6-6 combines with J gene TRBJ2-5; TRBD2 matches at 10 bases. Unmatched junction bases numbered 12, after V lost 6 bases and J lost 5 bases. CDR1 MNHNY and CDR2 SVGAGI come from the germline V gene (reference sequence). This CDR3 region has 16 residues.

V and J are TRBV11-2 and TRBJ2-5, with 7 bases lining up with TRBD1. CDR3 size: 14 residues. Germline V CDR1 and CDR2: SGHAT, FQNNGV. The junction had 1 base not matched to a gene; V was cut back by 2 bases and J by 1 base. The CDR3 nucleotides read TGTGCCAGCAGCTTACAGGGGGTCCAAGAGACCCAGTACTTC. Its translation: CASSLQGVQETQYF.

This clone was recorded once. The genes are TRBV6-6 and TRBJ2-5; tentative D call: TRBD2 (5 bases). The CDR3 is 14 residues long. The V end was cut by 9 bases, the J end by 0 bases, with 14 bases between. Germline values: CDR1 MNHNY, CDR2 SVGAGI (reference sequence). The CDR3 bases are TGTGCCAGTACCCCACCGGGGTACCAAGAGACCCAGTACTTC. It specifies CASTPPGYQETQYF.

This clone was seen more than once but under ten times. The chain recombines TRBV29-1 with TRBJ2-7, with 11 positions matching TRBD1. V lost 6 bases, J lost 5 bases, and 6 bases stayed unmatched. CDR1 is SQVTM, CDR2 ANQGSEA, per germline. The length of the CDR3 is 13 residues. The DNA for the CDR3 is TGCAGCGTCCATGGGGACAGGGGGGACGAGCAGTACTTC. Translation: CSVHGDRGDEQYF.

J is TRBJ2-7 and V is TRBV7-7; D is uncertain. The CDR3 loop spans 13 amino acids. V shed 5 bases and J shed 2 bases, with 10 bases lying between them. Germline CDR1 SSHAT, CDR2 FNYEAQ (reference sequence). In DNA, the CDR3 is TGTGCCAGCAGCCCGTCAGAAGCCTACGAGCAGTACTTC. This translates into CASSPSEAYEQYF.

Here the CDR3 DNA reads TGTGCCAGCAGCTTGGCGGGGACAAGTCGATCTAACTATGGCTACACCTTC. This encodes CASSLAGTSRSNYGYTF. This sequence joins TRBV5-8 and TRBJ1-2; tentative D call: TRBD1 (6 bases). The germline CDR1 and CDR2 sequences are SGHTS and YDEGEE. The CDR3 sequence is 17 residues long. With 0 bases removed from V and 0 bases from J, the gap between germline ends came to 15 bases.

This clone came up once. The rearrangement links TRBV5-4 to TRBJ2-3, with D uncertain. The germline V and J ends were trimmed by 4 bases and 0 bases, with 12 bases remaining between them. Looked up from germline, CDR1 is SGHNT and CDR2 is YYREEE (reference sequence). The CDR3 consists of 15 residues. CDR3 protein: CASSRGGPSTDTQYF. The CDR3 nucleotides read TGTGCCAGCAGCCGAGGCGGCCCTAGCACAGATACGCAGTATTTT.

This clone was recorded a few times. The V gene is TRBV9, the J gene TRBJ1-2; D is undetermined. Trimming cost V 8 bases and J 6 bases, with 14 bases left between them. This CDR3 contains 12 residues. Germline assignment: CDR1 SGDLS and CDR2 YYNGEE. The CDR3 sequence is CASGGQTNGYTF. The CDR3 DNA reads TGTGCCAGTGGTGGTCAGACTAATGGCTACACCTTC.

The chain employs TRBV7-6 and TRBJ2-5; D unclear. The DNA end is more similar to TRBJ2-7, so the J call may be wrong. Germline lookup yields CDR1 SGHVS and CDR2 FNYEAQ. The CDR3 has 12 amino acids. As DNA, the CDR3 is TGTGCCAGCAGCAACTACGGTTACGAGCAGTACTTC. It encodes CASSNYGYEQYF.

V usage is TRBV10-1 and J usage is TRBJ2-4, with D uncertain. The ends were cut back, 5 bases at V and 7 bases at J, with 12 bases in the middle. Germline V lookup: CDR1 WNHNN, CDR2 SYGVQD (reference sequence). The CDR3 consists of 13 residues. The CDR3 nucleotides are TGCGCCAGCAGTTATAGTGGTGGTAACATTCAGTACTTC. Protein: CASSYSGGNIQYF.

The genes are TRBV30 and TRBJ2-5; D may be TRBD1 (5 bases). CDR3 length: 13 amino acids. The V and J ends lost 8 bases and 5 bases respectively, with 18 bases between them. The germline V gene encodes CDR1 GTSNPN and CDR2 SVGIG (reference sequence). The CDR3, as DNA: TGTGCCCTCTCGGACAAGGGTGGGGAGACCCAGTACTTC. This sequence encodes CALSDKGGETQYF. Full variable domain (outside the CDR3, taken from reference TRBV30 and TRBJ2-5): SQTIHQWPATLVQPVGSPLSLECTVEGTSNPNLYWYRQAAGRGLQLLFYSVGIGQISSEVPQNLSASRPQDRQFILSSKKLLLSDSGFYLCALSDKGGETQYFGPGTRLLVL.

This chain connects TRBV15 to TRBJ1-3; TRBD1 is a possible D gene (5 bases). This CDR3 contains 13 residues. Germline V CDR1 and CDR2: LNHNV, YYDKDF (reference sequence). Trimming shortened V by 5 bases and J by 4 bases, and 9 bases separated the two germline ends. The CDR3 spells CATSVDKGNTIYF. CDR3 bases: TGTGCCACCAGCGTGGACAAGGGAAACACCATATATTTT.

The V call is TRBV6-1, the J call TRBJ1-2, with D maybe TRBD1 (5 bases). The CDR3 runs 12 residues. The germline CDR1 and CDR2 sequences are MNHNS and SASEGT. Deletions cut 11 bases from V and 2 bases from J, with 12 bases between. This chain's CDR3 is CAAAGPNYGYTF. The CDR3 DNA reads TGTGCCGCAGCGGGACCGAACTATGGCTACACCTTC.

This clone was seen a handful of times. V gene TRBV27 combines with J gene TRBJ2-7, with TRBD1 matching 9 bases. From germline, CDR1 is MNHEY and CDR2 SMNVEV (reference sequence). The CDR3 is 17 residues long. J was trimmed by 3 bases and V by 4 bases; bases with no gene match: 13. The CDR3, as DNA: TGTGCCAGCAGTTCCAACCCCGACAGGGGGTGGAACTACGAGCAGTACTTC. Amino acids: CASSSNPDRGWNYEQYF.

The chain has TRBV5-1 and TRBJ2-7; 8 bases fit TRBD1. The CDR3 has 14 amino acids. J gave up 3 bases and V 2 bases, and 4 bases lay outside the gene matches. CDR1 is SGHRS and CDR2 is YFSETQ in the germline V gene. CDR3 sequence reads: CASSLTTGGYEQYF. CDR3 in DNA: TGCGCCAGCAGCTTAACTACAGGGGGCTACGAGCAGTACTTC.

The gene calls are TRBV7-9 and TRBJ2-1; TRBD2 aligns across 7 bases. The V and J ends lost 5 bases and 3 bases, in that order; junction bases with no gene match: 7. The CDR3 has 15 residues. The germline gives CDR1 SEHNR, CDR2 FQNEAQ (reference sequence). CDR3 nucleotide sequence: TGTGCCAGCAGCCAAACCGGGGGGAACTACAATGAGCAGTTCTTC. Its translation: CASSQTGGNYNEQFF.

In this sample, this clone turned up once. This sequence joins TRBV5-1 and TRBJ1-3; D perhaps matches TRBD1 (5 bases). Germline CDR1 reads SGHRS; CDR2 reads YFSETQ. Deletions cut 0 bases from V and 4 bases from J, with 11 bases between. The CDR3 consists of 15 residues. CDR3 sequence reads: CASSLDSGLGNTIYF. The CDR3 DNA reads TGCGCCAGCAGCTTGGATTCAGGGTTAGGAAACACCATATATTTT.

This clone occurred a few times. The chain is built from TRBV5-1 and TRBJ1-1; D gene unclear. The germline V gene encodes CDR1 SGHRS and CDR2 YFSETQ. V lost 0 bases and J 1 base, leaving 10 bases between the germline ends. The CDR3 is made up of 15 amino acids. CDR3 bases: TGCGCCAGCAGCTTGGACAGAGCTGCGAACACTGAAGCTTTCTTT. Its translation: CASSLDRAANTEAFF.

The V call is TRBV7-2, the J call TRBJ2-4; D is unclear. This CDR3 contains 15 residues. Trimming pared 4 bases from V and 0 bases from J, leaving 10 bases between. The V gene's germline CDR1 is SGHTA and CDR2 FQGNSA. CDR3 protein: CASSYSYLAKNIQYF. The CDR3 nucleotides read TGTGCCAGCAGCTACTCATATCTAGCCAAAAACATTCAGTACTTC.

A note on this clone: No DNA is shown, since the ends of the CDR3 on it are uncertain; the CDR3 is the one TCRdb lists. This sequence joins TRBV27 and TRBJ2-7; TRBD1 reflects the table's D call only, with no check against the DNA. The CDR3 has 17 amino acids, counting both end residues. Germline V gene lookup returns CDR1 MNHEY and CDR2 SMNVEV (reference sequence). The CDR3: CASSSSVGDRGTYEQYF.

This rearrangement joins TRBV6-1 to TRBJ2-5, with TRBD1 matching over 10 bases. Germline values: CDR1 MNHNS, CDR2 SASEGT. This CDR3 contains 16 residues. The V gene end was trimmed by 2 bases and the J gene end by 2 bases; junction bases not matched to a gene: 5. CDR3 loop: CASSEIRDRGQETQYF. The CDR3 region has the DNA TGTGCCAGCAGTGAAATCCGGGACAGGGGACAAGAGACCCAGTACTTC.

The chain recombines TRBV7-9 with TRBJ2-3; possibly TRBD2 for D (6 bases). The CDR3 is 14 amino acids. The V gene's germline CDR1 is SEHNR and CDR2 FQNEAQ (reference sequence). The ends were cut back, 7 bases at V and 3 bases at J, with 14 bases in the middle. The CDR3 is CASTPGARTDTQYF. DNA of the CDR3: TGTGCCAGCACCCCGGGAGCAAGAACAGATACGCAGTATTTT. The full variable domain, with the rest looked up from reference TRBV7-9 and TRBJ2-3, is DTGVSQNPRHKITKRGQNVTFRCDPISEHNRLYWYRQTLGQGPEFLTYFQNEAQLEKSRLLSDRFSAERPKGSFSTLEIQRTEQGDSAMYLCASTPGARTDTQYFGPGTRLTVL.

The chain recombines TRBV7-6 with TRBJ1-5; 8 nucleotides match TRBD1. There are 16 residues in the CDR3. CDR1 SGHVS and CDR2 FNYEAQ come from the germline V gene. The J segment lost 5 bases and the V segment lost 1 base, leaving 7 bases of the junction unmatched. The CDR3 DNA reads TGTGCCAGCAGCTTAGTCGGAGGACAGGGCGATCAGCCCCAGCATTTT. Its translation: CASSLVGGQGDQPQHF.

The rearrangement joins TRBV5-1 to TRBJ1-3, with 7 bases fitting TRBD1. Germline CDR1 SGHRS, CDR2 YFSETQ. V lost 1 base to trimming and J lost 6 bases; unmatched junction nucleotides: 10. The CDR3 has 16 amino acids. CDR3 DNA: TGCGCCAGCAGCTTGCCCCGGGACAGCGTTGAAAACACCATATATTTT. Protein product: CASSLPRDSVENTIYF.